This T cell receptor beta chain was sequenced for a study of T cell repertoires in cytomegalovirus infection. Study information: Matching HLA type and CMV infection were both indicated by public TCR beta signatures. Study-level findings and limits: What dominated the ex vivo response were HLA-C-restricted CMV-specific TCR beta clonotypes. Carriers of CMV plus the relevant HLA were identified by cumulative public TCR beta family frequency.

TCRdb recomputed calls from the reads with MiXCR, one row per CDR3 protein. The repertoire holds roughly 310,000 distinct CDR3 sequences, with 25% to 30% as singletons. In regard to this clonotype: Its antigen is not known.

Germline values: CDR1 MDHEN, CDR2 SYDVKM. Trimming removed 5 bases at V and 2 bases at J, with 10 bases between. This CDR3 spans 14 amino acids. The source of this sequence is a human donor in good health (CMV status not recorded). Some clones in this sample may be carry-over from other donors' samples. Here the sequenced sample was cultured PBMCs, taken from culture after CMV antigen stimulation. The rearrangement links TRBV28 to TRBJ1-5; D is unresolved. CDR3 region: CASSRASGNQPQHF. The CDR3, as DNA: TGTGCCAGCAGTAGGGCTTCGGGCAATCAGCCCCAGCATTTT.